The clone carrying this T cell receptor (beta chain) was observed once. What it recognizes is unknown. After isolation, RNA underwent reverse transcription to generate cDNA as the sequencing template. The data were produced by immunoSEQ multiplex PCR, yet TCRdb's version contains in-frame clones alone and is incomplete. The sample has under 250,000 clones; 50% to 60% are singletons. These data belong to a study of CD8+ T cells in alopecia areata. Study information: Treatment comprised oral tofacitinib, 5 to 10 mg twice daily, in treated patients. Study-wide points: Mice showed clearer TCR sharing than patients did, a gap that was possibly HLA-related.

The authors sorted CD4+ and CD8+ T cells from PBMCs. The length of the CDR3 is 18 residues. Germline V CDR1 and CDR2: SQVTM, ANQGSEA. J was trimmed by 4 bases and V by 5 bases; bases with no gene match: 16. Sequencing used CD4+ T cells sorted from blood, obtained at week 0. The TCR sequence derives from a human donor with alopecia areata. This chain connects TRBV29-1 to TRBJ2-3, with TRBD2 identical over 12 bases. Here the CDR3 reads CSVQAPFGLAGMADTQYF. The CDR3, as DNA: TGCAGCGTTCAAGCCCCCTTCGGACTAGCGGGAATGGCAGATACGCAGTATTTT.